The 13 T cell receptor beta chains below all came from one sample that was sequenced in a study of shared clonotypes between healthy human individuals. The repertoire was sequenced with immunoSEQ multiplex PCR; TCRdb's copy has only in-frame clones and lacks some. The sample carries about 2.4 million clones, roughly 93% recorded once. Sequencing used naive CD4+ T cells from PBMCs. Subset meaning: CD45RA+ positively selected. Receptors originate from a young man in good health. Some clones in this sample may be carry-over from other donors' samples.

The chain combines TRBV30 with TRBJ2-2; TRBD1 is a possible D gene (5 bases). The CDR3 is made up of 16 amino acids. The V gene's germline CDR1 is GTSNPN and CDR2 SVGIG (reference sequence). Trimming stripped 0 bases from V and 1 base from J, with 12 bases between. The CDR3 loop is CAWSVGQGLNTGELFF. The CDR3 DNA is TGTGCCTGGAGTGTTGGTCAGGGCCTGAACACCGGGGAGCTGTTTTTT.

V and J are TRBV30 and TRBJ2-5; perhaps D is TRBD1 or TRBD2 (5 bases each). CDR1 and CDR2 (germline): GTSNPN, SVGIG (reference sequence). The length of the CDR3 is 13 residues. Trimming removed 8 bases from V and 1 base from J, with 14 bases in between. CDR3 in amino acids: CATTGPSQETQYF. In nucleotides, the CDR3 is TGTGCCACCACGGGACCAAGCCAAGAGACCCAGTACTTC.

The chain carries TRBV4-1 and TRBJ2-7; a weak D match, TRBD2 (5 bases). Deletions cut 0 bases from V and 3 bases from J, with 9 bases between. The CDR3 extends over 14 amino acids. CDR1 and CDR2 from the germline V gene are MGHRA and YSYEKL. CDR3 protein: CASSQDRGNYEQYF. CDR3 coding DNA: TGCGCCAGCAGCCAAGATCGAGGGAACTACGAGCAGTACTTC.

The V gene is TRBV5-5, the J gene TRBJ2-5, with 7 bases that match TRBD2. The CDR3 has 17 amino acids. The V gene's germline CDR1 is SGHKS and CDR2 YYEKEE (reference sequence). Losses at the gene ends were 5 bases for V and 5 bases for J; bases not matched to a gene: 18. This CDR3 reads CASRSTGGSDLLETQYF. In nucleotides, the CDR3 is TGTGCCAGCAGGTCGACCGGCGGGAGCGACCTGTTGGAGACCCAGTACTTC.

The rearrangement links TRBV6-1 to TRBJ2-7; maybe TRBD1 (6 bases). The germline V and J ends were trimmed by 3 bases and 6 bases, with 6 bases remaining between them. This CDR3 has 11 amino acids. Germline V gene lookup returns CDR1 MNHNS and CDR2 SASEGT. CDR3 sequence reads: CASSDRGEQYF. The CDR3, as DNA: TGTGCCAGCAGTGACAGGGGCGAGCAGTACTTC.

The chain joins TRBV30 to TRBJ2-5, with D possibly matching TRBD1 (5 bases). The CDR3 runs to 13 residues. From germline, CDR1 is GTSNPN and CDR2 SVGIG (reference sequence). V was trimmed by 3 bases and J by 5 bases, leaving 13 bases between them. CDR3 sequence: CAWSQQGPETQYF. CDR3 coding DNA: TGTGCCTGGAGCCAGCAGGGTCCGGAGACCCAGTACTTC.

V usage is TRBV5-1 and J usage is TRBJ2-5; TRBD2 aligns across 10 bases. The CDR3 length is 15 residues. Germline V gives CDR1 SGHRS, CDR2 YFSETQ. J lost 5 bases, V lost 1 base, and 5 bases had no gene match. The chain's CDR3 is CASSLSSSGSETQYF. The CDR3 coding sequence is TGCGCCAGCAGCTTGTCCTCTAGCGGGAGCGAGACCCAGTACTTC.

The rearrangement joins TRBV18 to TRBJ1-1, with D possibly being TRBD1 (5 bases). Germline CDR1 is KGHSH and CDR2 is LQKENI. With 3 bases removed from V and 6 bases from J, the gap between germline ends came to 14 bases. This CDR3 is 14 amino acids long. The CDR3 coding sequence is TGTGCCAGCTCACCTCCCTCGCAGGGTGCTGAAGCTTTCTTT. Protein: CASSPPSQGAEAFF.

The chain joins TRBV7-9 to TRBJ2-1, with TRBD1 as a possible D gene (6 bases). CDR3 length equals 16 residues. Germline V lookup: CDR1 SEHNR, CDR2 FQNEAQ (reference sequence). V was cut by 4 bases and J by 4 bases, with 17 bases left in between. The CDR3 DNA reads TGTGCCAGCAGCTCCCAGGGGTCTAGTAGTTACAATGAGCAGTTCTTC. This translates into CASSSQGSSSYNEQFF.

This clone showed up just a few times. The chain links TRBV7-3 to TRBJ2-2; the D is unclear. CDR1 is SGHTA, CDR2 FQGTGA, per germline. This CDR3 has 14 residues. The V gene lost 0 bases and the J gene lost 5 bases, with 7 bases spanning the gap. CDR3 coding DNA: TGTGCCAGCAGCTTAACGGAAGTGACCGGGGAGCTGTTTTTT. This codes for CASSLTEVTGELFF.

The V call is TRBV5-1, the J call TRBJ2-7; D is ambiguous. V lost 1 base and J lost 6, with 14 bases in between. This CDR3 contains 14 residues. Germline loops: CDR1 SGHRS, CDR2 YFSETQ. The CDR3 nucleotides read TGCGCCAGCAGCTTGCTAGTAGGTTTAGGCGAGCAGTACTTC. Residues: CASSLLVGLGEQYF.

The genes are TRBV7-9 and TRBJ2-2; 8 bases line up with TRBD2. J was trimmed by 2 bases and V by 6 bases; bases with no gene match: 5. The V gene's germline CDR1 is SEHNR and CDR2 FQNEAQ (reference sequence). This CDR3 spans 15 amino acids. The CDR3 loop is CASRKSGSNTGELFF. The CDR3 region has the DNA TGTGCCAGCAGGAAAAGCGGGAGTAACACCGGGGAGCTGTTTTTT.

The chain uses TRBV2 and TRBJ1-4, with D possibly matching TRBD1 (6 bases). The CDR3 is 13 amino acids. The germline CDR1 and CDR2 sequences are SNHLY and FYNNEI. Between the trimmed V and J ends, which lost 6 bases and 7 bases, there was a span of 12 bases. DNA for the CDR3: TGTGCCAGCAGGGTCGGACAGAGTGAAAAACTGTTTTTT. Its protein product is CASRVGQSEKLFF.